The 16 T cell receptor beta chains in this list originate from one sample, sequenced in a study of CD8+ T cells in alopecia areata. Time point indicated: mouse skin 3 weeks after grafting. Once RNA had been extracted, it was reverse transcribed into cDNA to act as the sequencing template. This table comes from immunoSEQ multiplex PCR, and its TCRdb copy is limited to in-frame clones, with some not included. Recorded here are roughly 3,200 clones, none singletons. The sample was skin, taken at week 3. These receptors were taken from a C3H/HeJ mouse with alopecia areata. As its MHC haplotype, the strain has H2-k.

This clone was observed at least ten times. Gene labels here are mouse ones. The chain's CDR3 is CASSWGAGDTQYF. CDR3 DNA, as far as it was read: TGTGCTAGCAGTTGGGGGGCGGGGGAC. The genes are TRBV29 and TRBJ2-5; possibly TRBD2 for D (7 bases). Read coverage stops 4 residues before the CDR3 terminus; the germline J gene supplies the remainder. Germline CDR1 is MSHET and CDR2 is SYDVDS. CDR3 length: 13 residues.

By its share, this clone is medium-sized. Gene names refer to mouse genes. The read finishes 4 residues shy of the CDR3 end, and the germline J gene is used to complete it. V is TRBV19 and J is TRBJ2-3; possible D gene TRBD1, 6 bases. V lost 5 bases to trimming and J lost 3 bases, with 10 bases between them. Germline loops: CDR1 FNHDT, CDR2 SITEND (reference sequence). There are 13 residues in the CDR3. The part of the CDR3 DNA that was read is TGTGCCAGCAGGGACAGAGGGGCAGAA. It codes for CASRDRGAE. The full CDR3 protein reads CASRDRGAETLYF. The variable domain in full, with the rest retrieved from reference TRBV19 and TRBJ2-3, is GGIITQTPKFLIGQEGQKLTLKCQQNFNHDTMYWYRQDSGKGLRLIYYSITENDLQKGDLSEGYDASREKKSSFSLTVTSAQKNEMAVFLCASRDRGAETLYFGSGTRLTVL.

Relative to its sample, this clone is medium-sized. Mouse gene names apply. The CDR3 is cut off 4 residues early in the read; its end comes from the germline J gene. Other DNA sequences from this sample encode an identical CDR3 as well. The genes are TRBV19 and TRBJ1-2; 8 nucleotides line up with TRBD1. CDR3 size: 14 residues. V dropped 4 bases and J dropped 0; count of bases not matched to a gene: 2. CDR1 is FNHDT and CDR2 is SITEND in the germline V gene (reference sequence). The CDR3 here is CASSPDRANSDYTF. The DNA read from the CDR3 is TGTGCCAGCAGTCCGGACAGGGCAAACTCC.

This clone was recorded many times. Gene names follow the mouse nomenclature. The CDR3: CASGDNNSPLYF. The sequenced CDR3 bases are TGTGCCAGCGGGGACAATAATTCGCCC. The J gene is TRBJ1-6, the V gene TRBV13-2; the D gene is possibly TRBD1 (5 bases). The read stops 3 residues short of the end of the CDR3; the missing end is completed from the germline J gene. TRBJ1-6 is known as an ORF, though its function is uncertain. The V end lost 5 bases, the J end lost 5 bases, and 5 bases lay between the germline ends. This CDR3 region has 12 residues. Germline V lookup: CDR1 NNHNN, CDR2 SYGAGS (reference sequence).

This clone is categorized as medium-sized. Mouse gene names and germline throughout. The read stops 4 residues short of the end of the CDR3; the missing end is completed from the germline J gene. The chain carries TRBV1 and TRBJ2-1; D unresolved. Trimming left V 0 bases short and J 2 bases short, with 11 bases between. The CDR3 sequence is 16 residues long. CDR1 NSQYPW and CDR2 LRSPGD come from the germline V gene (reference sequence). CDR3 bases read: TGCACCTGCAGTGCAGATACCCAGGAAGACTATGCT. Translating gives CTCSADTQEDYA. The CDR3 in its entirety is CTCSADTQEDYAEQFF.

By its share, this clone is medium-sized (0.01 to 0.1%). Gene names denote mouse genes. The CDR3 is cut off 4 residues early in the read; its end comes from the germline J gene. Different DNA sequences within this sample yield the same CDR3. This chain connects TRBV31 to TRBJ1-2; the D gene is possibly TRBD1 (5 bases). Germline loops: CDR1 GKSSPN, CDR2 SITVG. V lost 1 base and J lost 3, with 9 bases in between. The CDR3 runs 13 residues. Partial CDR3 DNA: TGTGCCTGGAGTCAGCAGGGAGACTCC. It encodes CAWSQQGDS. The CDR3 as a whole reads CAWSQQGDSDYTF.

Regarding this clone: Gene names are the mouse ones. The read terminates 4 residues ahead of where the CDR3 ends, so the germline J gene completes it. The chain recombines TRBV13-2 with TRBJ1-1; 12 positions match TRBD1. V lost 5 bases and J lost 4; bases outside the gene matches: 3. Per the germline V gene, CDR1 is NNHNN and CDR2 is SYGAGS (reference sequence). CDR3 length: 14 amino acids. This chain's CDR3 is CASGGQGAGTEVFF. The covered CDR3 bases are TGTGCCAGCGGGGGACAGGGGGCTGGCACA.

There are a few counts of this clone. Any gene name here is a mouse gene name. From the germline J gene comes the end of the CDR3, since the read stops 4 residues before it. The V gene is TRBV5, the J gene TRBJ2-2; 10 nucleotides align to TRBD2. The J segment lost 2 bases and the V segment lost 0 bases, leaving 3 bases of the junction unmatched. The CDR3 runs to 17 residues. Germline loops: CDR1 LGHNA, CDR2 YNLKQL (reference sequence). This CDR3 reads CASSQDLGGRNTGQLYF. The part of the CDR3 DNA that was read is TGTGCCAGCAGCCAAGATCTGGGGGGGCGCAACACCGGG.

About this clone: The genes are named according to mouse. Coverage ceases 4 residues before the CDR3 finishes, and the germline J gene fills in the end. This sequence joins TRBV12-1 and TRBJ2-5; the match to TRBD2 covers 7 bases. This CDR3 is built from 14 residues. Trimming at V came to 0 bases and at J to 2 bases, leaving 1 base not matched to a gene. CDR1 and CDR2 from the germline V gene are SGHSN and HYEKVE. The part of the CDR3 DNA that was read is TGTGCCAGCTCTCTCGTGGGGGGCCAAGAC. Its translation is CASSLVGGQD. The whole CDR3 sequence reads CASSLVGGQDTQYF.

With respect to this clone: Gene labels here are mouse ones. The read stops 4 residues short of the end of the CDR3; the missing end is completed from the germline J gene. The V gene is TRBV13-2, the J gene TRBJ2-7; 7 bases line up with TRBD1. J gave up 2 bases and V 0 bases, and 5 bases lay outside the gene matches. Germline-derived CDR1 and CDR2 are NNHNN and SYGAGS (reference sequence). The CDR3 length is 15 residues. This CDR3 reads CASGDGRDRTYEQYF. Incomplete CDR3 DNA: TGTGCCAGCGGTGATGGAAGGGACAGAACCTAT.

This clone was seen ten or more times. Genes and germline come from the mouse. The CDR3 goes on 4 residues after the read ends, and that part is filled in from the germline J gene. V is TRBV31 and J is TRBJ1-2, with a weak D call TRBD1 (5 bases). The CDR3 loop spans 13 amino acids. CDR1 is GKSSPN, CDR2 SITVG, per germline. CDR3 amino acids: CAWSFRARPDYTF. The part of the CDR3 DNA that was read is TGTGCCTGGAGTTTCAGGGCCCGGCCC.

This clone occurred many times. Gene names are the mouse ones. The CDR3 here is CASSRQYYAEQFF. The covered CDR3 bases are TGTGCCAGCAGCAGACAGTATTATGCT. The chain joins TRBV19 to TRBJ2-1; D possibly corresponds to TRBD1 (5 bases). Sequencing ends 4 residues short of the CDR3 end; the germline J gene provides the rest. The V end lost 5 bases, the J end lost 4 bases, and 10 bases lay between the germline ends. Per the germline V gene, CDR1 is FNHDT and CDR2 is SITEND (reference sequence). The CDR3 totals 13 residues.

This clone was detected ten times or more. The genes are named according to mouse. The CDR3: CASGENWGEREDTQYF. CDR3 DNA, as far as it was read: TGTGCCAGCGGTGAAAACTGGGGGGAGAGAGAAGAC. The chain links TRBV13-2 to TRBJ2-5; 9 positions agree with TRBD2. The read comes to an end 4 residues before the CDR3 does, leaving the germline J gene to fill in the end. Germline CDR1 is NNHNN and CDR2 is SYGAGS (reference sequence). The CDR3 totals 16 residues.

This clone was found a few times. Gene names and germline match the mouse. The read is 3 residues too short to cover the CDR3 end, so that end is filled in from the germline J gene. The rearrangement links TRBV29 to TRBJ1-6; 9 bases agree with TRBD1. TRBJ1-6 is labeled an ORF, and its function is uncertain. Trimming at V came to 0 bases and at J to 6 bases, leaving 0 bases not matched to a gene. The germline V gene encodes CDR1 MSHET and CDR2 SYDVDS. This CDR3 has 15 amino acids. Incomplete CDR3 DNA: TGTGCTAGCAGTTTATCACAGGGGGCTAATTCGCCC. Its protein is CASSLSQGANSP. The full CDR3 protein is CASSLSQGANSPLYF.

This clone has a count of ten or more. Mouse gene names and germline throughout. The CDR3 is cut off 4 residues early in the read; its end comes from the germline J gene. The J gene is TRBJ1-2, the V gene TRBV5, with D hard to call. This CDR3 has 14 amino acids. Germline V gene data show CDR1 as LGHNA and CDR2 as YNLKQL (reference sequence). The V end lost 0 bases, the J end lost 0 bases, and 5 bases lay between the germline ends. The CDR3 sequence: CASSQDTANSDYTF. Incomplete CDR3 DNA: TGTGCCAGCAGCCAAGATACAGCAAACTCC.

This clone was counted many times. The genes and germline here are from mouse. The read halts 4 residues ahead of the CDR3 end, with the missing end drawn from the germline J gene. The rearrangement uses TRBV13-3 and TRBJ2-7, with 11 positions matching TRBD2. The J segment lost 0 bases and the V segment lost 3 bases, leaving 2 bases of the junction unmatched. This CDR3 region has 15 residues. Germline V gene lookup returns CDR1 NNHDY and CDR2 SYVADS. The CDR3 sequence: CASSGTGGSSYEQYF. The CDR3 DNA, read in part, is TGTGCCAGCAGTGGGACTGGGGGGAGCTCCTAT.